The present T cell receptor (beta chain) was sequenced within a study of T cell responses to AZD1222 COVID-19 vaccine. Study-level points and caveats: Baseline seropositives among AZD1222 recipients totaled only 5 to 7.

Concerning this clone: Its antigen is undetermined.

Only in-frame clones appear in the TCRdb table, and some are missing; sequencing was by immunoSEQ multiplex PCR. The table lists 120,000 or so clones, about 90% of them singletons. V gave up 8 bases and J gave up 6 bases, with 5 bases separating them. This CDR3 is built from 11 residues. The germline gives CDR1 MNHNS, CDR2 SASEGT. The chain recombines TRBV6-1 with TRBJ1-6, with no clear D. Sequencing was performed on peripheral blood, taken on day 0 of AZD1222 vaccination. This receptor was taken from an adult in good health. The CDR3 spells CASRTNSPLHF. For the CDR3, the DNA is TGTGCCAGCCGAACTAATTCACCCCTCCACTTT.